This entry describes one T cell receptor (beta chain). What it recognizes is unknown. This sample stems from a study of T cells in Graves' hyperthyroidism and ophthalmopathy. Study conclusions and caveats: Most expanded thyroid clonotypes above 0.001 recurred in blood. In simple terms, a model built on 13 V-J features told ophthalmopathy apart from stable hyperthyroidism.

Template material for amplifying TCR beta CDR3 regions consisted of RNA transcripts. Using the HTBI primer set, a first-round RT-PCR was run on the TCR CDR3. TCRdb redid the calling of the multiplex PCR reads with MiXCR, one entry per CDR3 protein. In the table there are some 600,000 distinct CDR3 sequences, more than 45% of which are singletons. Stable Graves' hyperthyroidism meant no ophthalmopathy progression within 18 months. There are 14 residues in the CDR3. J gave up 3 bases and V 7 bases, and 8 bases lay outside the gene matches. Germline V gene data show CDR1 as LNHDA and CDR2 as SQIVND (reference sequence).

Sequenced material: peripheral blood or thyroid tissue (not recorded which). The chain has TRBV19 and TRBJ1-1, with 7 bases identical to TRBD1. The receptor was derived from a woman aged 18-29 years with Graves' hyperthyroidism. DNA for the CDR3: TGTGCCAGTACGGTGACAGGGAGGGACACTGAAGCTTTCTTT. Protein: CASTVTGRDTEAFF.